The 13 T cell receptor beta chains below come from one sample, sequenced in a study of low-dose radiotherapy and immunotherapy resistance in tumors (dated by TCRdb to between 2021 and 2022). This specimen's time point label, interpreted: before trial treatment. Reads for this sample came from an Illumina HiSeq 2500. First-strand cDNA was synthesized with Superscript III and a set of TRAV- and TRBV-specific primers, covering both TCRalpha and TCRbeta chains. TCRs were amplified with Phusion for around 18 PCR cycles, with a constant-region primer paired with the adapter attached to the V primers. TCRdb reworked the public reads: Q25 trimming with fastp, MiXCR clone assembly, productive beta chains retained. Entries that share a CDR3 protein sequence are merged under the most common genes and DNA. The sample contains 60,000 to 90,000 distinct CDR3 sequences, 30% to 40% of them found a single time. The ten largest clones add up to 8.5% to 14% of the sample.

Sequences were derived from PBMCs, sampled before treatment. These TCRs come from a female donor with ovarian cancer.

Remarks on this clonotype: A far larger clone is only one base removed, so a read error is likely. This sequence joins TRBV5-6 and TRBJ2-5; D may be TRBD2 (6 bases). The V gene's germline CDR1 is SGHDT and CDR2 YYEEEE. The CDR3 has 14 residues. The germline V and J ends were trimmed by 4 bases and 11 bases, with 21 bases remaining between them. For the CDR3, the DNA is TGTGCCAGCAGCCTCGGACTGGGACTGGGGGAGCAGTACTTC. This translates into CASSLGLGLGEQYF.

This clonotype was counted ten times or more. The chain is built from TRBV7-2 and TRBJ2-1; the D gene is possibly TRBD1 (6 bases). Between the trimmed V and J ends, which lost 5 bases and 5 bases, there was a span of 13 bases. Germline V CDR1 and CDR2: SGHTA, FQGNSA. CDR3 size: 14 residues. The CDR3 DNA reads as TGTGCCAGCAGCCCGGGGACACTCAACAATGAGCAGTTCTTC. Protein sequence: CASSPGTLNNEQFF.

This clonotype came up many times. V usage is TRBV20-1 and J usage is TRBJ1-2; the D is unclear. CDR3 size: 16 residues. V lost 4 bases, J lost 4 bases, and 22 bases lay in between. Per the germline V gene, CDR1 is DFQATT and CDR2 is SNEGSKA (reference sequence). The CDR3 loop reads CSATAAGGRLTYGYTF. The CDR3 nucleotides are TGCAGTGCTACAGCGGCAGGAGGCCGCCTCACCTATGGCTACACCTTC.

CDR3 sequence: CASSQGAGSASYEQYF. DNA for the CDR3: TGCGCCAGCAGCCAAGGGGCAGGGTCGGCGTCCTACGAGCAGTACTTC. The chain joins TRBV4-3 to TRBJ2-7; possibly TRBD1 for D (5 bases). The CDR3 contains 16 residues. Germline values: CDR1 LGHNA, CDR2 YSLEER. Trimming removed 1 base from V and 1 base from J, with 14 bases in between.

This clonotype was picked up one time. The chain links TRBV5-1 to TRBJ1-1; 8 bases match TRBD1. Germline loops: CDR1 SGHRS, CDR2 YFSETQ. CDR3 length: 14 amino acids. The ends lost 4 bases at V and 0 bases at J; junction bases unmatched: 2. As DNA, the CDR3 is TGCGCCAGCAGCAGGGACAGGATGAACACTGAAGCTTTCTTT. Its translation is CASSRDRMNTEAFF.

This clonotype showed up many times. The chain employs TRBV4-3 and TRBJ1-2, with no clear D. V lost 0 bases to trimming and J lost 2 bases, with 7 bases between them. Germline V gene sequence: CDR1 LGHNA, CDR2 YSLEER. This CDR3 has 14 amino acids. The CDR3 sequence is CASSQDYLNYGYTF. The CDR3 DNA reads as TGCGCCAGCAGCCAAGATTACTTAAACTATGGCTACACCTTC.

This clonotype was seen at least ten times. The rearrangement uses TRBV29-1 and TRBJ2-7; 7 bases match TRBD2. This CDR3 has 14 amino acids. V dropped 7 bases and J dropped 2; count of bases not matched to a gene: 11. CDR1 and CDR2 (germline): SQVTM, ANQGSEA. CDR3 DNA sequence: TGCAGCGCTTTGGGGTCTAGCGGAACCTACGAGCAGTACTTC. Protein sequence: CSALGSSGTYEQYF.

This clonotype was recorded many times. The chain joins TRBV28 to TRBJ1-2; D is unclear. The CDR3 spans 13 residues. Per the germline V gene, CDR1 is MDHEN and CDR2 is SYDVKM. V lost 1 base, J lost 2 bases, and 5 bases lay in between. CDR3 amino acids: CASSLFRNYGYTF. CDR3 nucleotide sequence: TGTGCCAGCAGTTTATTCAGAAACTATGGCTACACCTTC.

At least ten counts were recorded for this clonotype. The V call is TRBV2, the J call TRBJ2-3; D is unclear. V lost 5 bases, J lost 2 bases, and 11 bases lay in between. This CDR3 comprises 14 residues. Germline-derived CDR1 and CDR2 are SNHLY and FYNNEI. The CDR3 sequence: CASSFGRITDTQYF. Written as DNA, the CDR3 is TGTGCCAGCAGTTTCGGACGGATCACAGATACGCAGTATTTT.

The V gene is TRBV20-1, the J gene TRBJ1-4, with 10 bases aligning to TRBD1. Germline V gene lookup returns CDR1 DFQATT and CDR2 SNEGSKA (reference sequence). The CDR3 spans 16 residues. With 6 bases clipped from V and 3 bases from J, the junction kept 10 bases outside the gene matches. CDR3 bases: TGCAGTGCAACCGGGACAGGGGTGGGGTCTAATGAAAAACTGTTTTTT. The encoded protein is CSATGTGVGSNEKLFF.

This clonotype was counted only a few times. The chain links TRBV28 to TRBJ2-7; no reliable D call. Trimming left V 3 bases short and J 3 bases short, with 9 bases between. Per germline, CDR1 MDHEN and CDR2 SYDVKM. The CDR3 runs 13 residues. The CDR3 coding sequence is TGTGCCAGCAGTTTCCGTGGTCTCTACGAGCAGTACTTC. Its translation is CASSFRGLYEQYF.

Remarks on this clonotype: This sequence is one base from a far larger clone and is likely a read error. The J gene is TRBJ2-1, the V gene TRBV28, with TRBD2 identical over 7 bases. With V trimmed by 4 bases and J by 10 bases, 13 bases remained unmatched. The CDR3 runs 15 residues. CDR1 is MDHEN and CDR2 is SYDVKM in the germline V gene. Here the CDR3 reads CASSSSGGNSYEQFF. As DNA, the CDR3 is TGTGCCAGCAGTTCGTCGGGGGGTAATTCCTACGAGCAGTTCTTC.

This clonotype was detected a few times. This chain connects TRBV30 to TRBJ1-1; D remains unclear. Germline V gene sequence: CDR1 GTSNPN, CDR2 SVGIG (reference sequence). V was trimmed by 5 bases and J by 0 bases, leaving 13 bases between them. The CDR3 is 14 residues long. CDR3 bases: TGTGCCTGGGGTCAGGAAGGGATGAACACTGAAGCTTTCTTT. Its translation is CAWGQEGMNTEAFF.